This T cell receptor beta chain was observed in a study of cytomegalovirus exposure and HLA in healthy donors. General study results and limits: More than 150 TCR beta chains were listed as cytomegalovirus-associated. In a later analysis, 15,000 to 20,000 TCR beta sequences were associated with HLA alleles at 0.05 false discovery rate.

With 60 Vbeta and 13 Jbeta primers, the PCR was carried out. Authors' methods: Roughly 11 million of the roughly 77 million unique TCR beta chains counted in a later analysis were shared. Method: immunoSEQ multiplex PCR; TCRdb's copy keeps in-frame clones and lacks some. V and J calls and clone size come straight from that table; D and trimming were deduced from the DNA. The sample's table shows around 140,000 clones. As to this clone: Its antigen remains unknown.

V lost 0 bases and J lost 9, with 16 bases in between. This CDR3 is 15 amino acids long. Germline CDR1 reads SGDLS; CDR2 reads YYNGEE. The V call is TRBV9, the J call TRBJ2-1; TRBD2 might be the D (5 bases). Sequencing was done on a sample of PBMCs. This TCR derives from a male donor in good health and CMV-seronegative. The CDR3 DNA is TGTGCCAGCAGCGTAGGGAGGAGAGGGCTAGGTGAGCAGTTCTTC. It yields the protein CASSVGRRGLGEQFF.